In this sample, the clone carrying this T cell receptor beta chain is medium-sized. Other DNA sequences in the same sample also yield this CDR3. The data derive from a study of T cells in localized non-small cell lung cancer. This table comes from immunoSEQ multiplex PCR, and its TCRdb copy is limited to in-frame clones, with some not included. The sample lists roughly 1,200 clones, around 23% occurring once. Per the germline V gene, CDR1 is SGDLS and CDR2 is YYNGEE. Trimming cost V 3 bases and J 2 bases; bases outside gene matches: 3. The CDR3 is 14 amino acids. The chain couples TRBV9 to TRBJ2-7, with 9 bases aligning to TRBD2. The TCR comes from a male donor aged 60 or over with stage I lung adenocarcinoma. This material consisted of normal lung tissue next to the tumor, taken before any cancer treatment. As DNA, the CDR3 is TGTGCCAGCAGCGCGCGGGAGGGCACCTACGAGCAGTACTTC. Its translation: CASSAREGTYEQYF.